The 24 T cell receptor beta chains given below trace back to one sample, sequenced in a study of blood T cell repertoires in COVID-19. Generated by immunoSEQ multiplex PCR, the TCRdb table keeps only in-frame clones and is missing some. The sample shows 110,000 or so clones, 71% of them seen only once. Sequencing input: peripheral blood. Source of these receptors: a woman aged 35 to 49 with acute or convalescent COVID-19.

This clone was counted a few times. The CDR3 DNA is TGCGCCAGCAGCCTGAGACAGGGGAACACTGAAGCTTTCTTT. Translated: CASSLRQGNTEAFF. V and J are TRBV5-1 and TRBJ1-1; 7 nucleotides match TRBD1. Unmatched junction bases numbered 4, after V lost 4 bases and J lost 1 base. CDR3 length equals 14 residues. In germline, CDR1 is SGHRS, CDR2 YFSETQ.

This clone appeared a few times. CDR3 nucleotide sequence: TGTGCCAGCAGCCAAGGGACAGCTGGGCATGAAGCTTTCTTT. It codes for CASSQGTAGHEAFF. The chain uses TRBV3-1 (or the pseudogene TRBV3-2) and TRBJ1-1, with D possibly being TRBD1 (6 bases). V gave up 1 base and J gave up 7 bases, with 13 bases separating them. This CDR3 has 14 amino acids. The germline CDR1 and CDR2 sequences are LGHDT and YNNKEL (reference sequence).

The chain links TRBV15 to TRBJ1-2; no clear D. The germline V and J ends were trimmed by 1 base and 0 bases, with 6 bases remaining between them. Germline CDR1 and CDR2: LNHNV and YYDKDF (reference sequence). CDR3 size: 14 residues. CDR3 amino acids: CATSRGEANYGYTF. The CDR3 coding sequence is TGTGCCACCAGCAGAGGAGAAGCTAACTATGGCTACACCTTC.

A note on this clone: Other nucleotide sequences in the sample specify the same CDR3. The CDR3 loop reads CSASRNTEAFF. DNA of the CDR3: TGCAGTGCTAGTCGGAACACTGAAGCTTTCTTT. This rearrangement joins TRBV20-1 to TRBJ1-1; no clear D. This CDR3 spans 11 amino acids. The germline V and J ends were trimmed by 3 bases and 1 base, with 3 bases remaining between them. Germline CDR1 reads DFQATT; CDR2 reads SNEGSKA (reference sequence).

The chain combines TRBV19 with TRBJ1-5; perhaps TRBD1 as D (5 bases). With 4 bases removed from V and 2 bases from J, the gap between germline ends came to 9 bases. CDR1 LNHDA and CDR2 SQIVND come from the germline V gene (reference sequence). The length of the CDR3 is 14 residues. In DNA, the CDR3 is TGTGCCAGTAGTAATACGGGGGGCAATCAGCCCCAGCATTTT. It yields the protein CASSNTGGNQPQHF.

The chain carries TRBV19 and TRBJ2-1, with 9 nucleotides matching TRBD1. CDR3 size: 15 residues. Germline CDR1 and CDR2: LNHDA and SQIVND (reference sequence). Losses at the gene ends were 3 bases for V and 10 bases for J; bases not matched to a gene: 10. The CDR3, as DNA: TGTGCCAGTAGTATGGGTGGGACAGGGTTACGGGAGCAGTTCTTC. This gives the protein CASSMGGTGLREQFF.

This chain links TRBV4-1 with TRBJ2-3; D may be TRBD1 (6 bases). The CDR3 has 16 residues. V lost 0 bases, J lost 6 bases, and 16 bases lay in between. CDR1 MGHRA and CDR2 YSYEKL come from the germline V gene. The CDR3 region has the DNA TGCGCCAGCAGCCAAGACGAGACAGGCCCGAGGGATACGCAGTATTTT. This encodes CASSQDETGPRDTQYF.

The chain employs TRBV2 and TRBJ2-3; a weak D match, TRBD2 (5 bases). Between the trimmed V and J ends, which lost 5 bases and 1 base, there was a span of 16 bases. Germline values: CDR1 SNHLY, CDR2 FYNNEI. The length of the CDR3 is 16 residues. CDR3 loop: CASSFGLTGGTDTQYF. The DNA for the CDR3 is TGTGCCAGCAGTTTTGGACTCACCGGGGGCACAGATACGCAGTATTTT.

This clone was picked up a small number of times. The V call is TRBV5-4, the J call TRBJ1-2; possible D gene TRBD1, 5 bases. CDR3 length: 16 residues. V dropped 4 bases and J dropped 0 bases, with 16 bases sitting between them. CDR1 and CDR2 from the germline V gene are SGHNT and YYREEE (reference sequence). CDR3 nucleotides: TGTGCCAGCAGCCGGGGAGGGGCAGCATCTAACTATGGCTACACCTTC. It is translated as CASSRGGAASNYGYTF.

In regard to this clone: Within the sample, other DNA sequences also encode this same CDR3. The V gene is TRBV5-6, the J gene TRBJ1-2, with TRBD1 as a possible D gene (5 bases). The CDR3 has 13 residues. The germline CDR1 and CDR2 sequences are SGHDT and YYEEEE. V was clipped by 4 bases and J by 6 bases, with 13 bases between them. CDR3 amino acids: CASSDTGGNGYTF. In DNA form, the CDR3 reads TGTGCCAGCAGCGATACGGGGGGAAATGGCTACACCTTC.

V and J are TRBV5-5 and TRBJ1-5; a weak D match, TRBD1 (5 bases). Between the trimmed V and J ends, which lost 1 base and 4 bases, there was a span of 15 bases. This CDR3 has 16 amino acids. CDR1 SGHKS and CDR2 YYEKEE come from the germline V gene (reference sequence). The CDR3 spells CASSLRQGGENQPQHF. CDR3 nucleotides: TGTGCCAGCAGCTTGCGCCAGGGAGGGGAAAATCAGCCCCAGCATTTT.

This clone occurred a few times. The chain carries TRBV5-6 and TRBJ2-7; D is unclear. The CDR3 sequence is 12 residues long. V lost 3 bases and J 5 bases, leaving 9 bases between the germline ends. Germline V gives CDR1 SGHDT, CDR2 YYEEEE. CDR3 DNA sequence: TGTGCCAGCAGCTCCTTGCGAAACGAGCAGTACTTC. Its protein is CASSSLRNEQYF.

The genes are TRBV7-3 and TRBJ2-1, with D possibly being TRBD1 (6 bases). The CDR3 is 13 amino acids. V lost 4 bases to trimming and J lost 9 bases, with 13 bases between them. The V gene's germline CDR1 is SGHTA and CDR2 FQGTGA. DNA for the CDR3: TGTGCCAGCAGCTCGGGACAATTGGGTGAGCAGTTCTTC. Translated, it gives CASSSGQLGEQFF.

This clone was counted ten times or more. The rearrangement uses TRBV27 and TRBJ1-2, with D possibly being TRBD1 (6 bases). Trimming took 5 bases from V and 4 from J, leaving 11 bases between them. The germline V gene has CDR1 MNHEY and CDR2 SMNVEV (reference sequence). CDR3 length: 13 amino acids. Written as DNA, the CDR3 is TGTGCCAGCAGTGCAGACAGGAGCTATGGCTACACCTTC. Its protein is CASSADRSYGYTF.

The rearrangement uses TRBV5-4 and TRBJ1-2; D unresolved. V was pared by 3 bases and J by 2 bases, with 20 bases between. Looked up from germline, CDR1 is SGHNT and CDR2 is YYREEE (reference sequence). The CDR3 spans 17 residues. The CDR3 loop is CASSSPHERNSNYGYTF. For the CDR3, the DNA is TGTGCCAGCAGCTCCCCCCATGAGAGAAACTCAAACTATGGCTACACCTTC.

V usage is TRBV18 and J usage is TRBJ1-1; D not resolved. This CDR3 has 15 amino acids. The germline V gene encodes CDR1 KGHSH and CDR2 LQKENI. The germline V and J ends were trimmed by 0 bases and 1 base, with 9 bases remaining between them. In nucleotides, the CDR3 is TGTGCCAGCTCACCACCGAGCAGAGGGAACACTGAAGCTTTCTTT. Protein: CASSPPSRGNTEAFF.

CDR3 nucleotide sequence: TGTGCCAGCAAAGTTGGCGGGGGGCTCTCCTACGAGCAGTACTTC. It yields the protein CASKVGGGLSYEQYF. The chain couples TRBV2 to TRBJ2-7; 8 bases are shared with TRBD2. CDR3 length: 15 amino acids. V lost 7 bases to trimming and J lost 0 bases; unmatched junction nucleotides: 8. Per germline, CDR1 SNHLY and CDR2 FYNNEI.

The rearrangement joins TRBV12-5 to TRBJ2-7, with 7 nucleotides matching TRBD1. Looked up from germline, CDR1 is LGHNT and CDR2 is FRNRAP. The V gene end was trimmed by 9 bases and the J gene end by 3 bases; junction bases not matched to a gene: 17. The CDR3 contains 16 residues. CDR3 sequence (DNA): TGTGCTAGCCAGCCCCCACAGGGGCATGGGGGCTACGAGCAGTACTTC. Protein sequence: CASQPPQGHGGYEQYF.

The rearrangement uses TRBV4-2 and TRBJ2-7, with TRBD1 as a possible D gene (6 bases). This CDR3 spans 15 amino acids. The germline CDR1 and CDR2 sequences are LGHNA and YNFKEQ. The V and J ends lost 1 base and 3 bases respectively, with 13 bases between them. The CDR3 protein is CASSQAAQGDYEQYF. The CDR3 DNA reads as TGTGCCAGCAGCCAAGCTGCACAGGGAGACTACGAGCAGTACTTC.

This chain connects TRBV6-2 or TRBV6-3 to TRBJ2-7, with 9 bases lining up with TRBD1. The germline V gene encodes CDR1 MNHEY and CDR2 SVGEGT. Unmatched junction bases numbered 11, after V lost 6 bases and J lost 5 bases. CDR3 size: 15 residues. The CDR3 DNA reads TGTGCCAGCAGCCGACCTGGACAGGGGCAGCACGAGCAGTACTTC. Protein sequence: CASSRPGQGQHEQYF.

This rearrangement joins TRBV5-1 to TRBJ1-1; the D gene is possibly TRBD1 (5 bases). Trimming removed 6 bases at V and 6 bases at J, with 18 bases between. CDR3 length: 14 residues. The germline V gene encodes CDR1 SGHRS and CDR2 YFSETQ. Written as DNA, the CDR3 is TGCGCCAGCACCAACCGGGGGGGAAGACCTGAAGCTTTCTTT. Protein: CASTNRGGRPEAFF.

CDR3 nucleotides: TGTGCCAGCAGCCCCGGGAGGGTATTTGATGGTGGCTACACCTTC. Its translation: CASSPGRVFDGGYTF. The genes are TRBV7-8 and TRBJ1-2; D not resolved. The CDR3 extends over 15 amino acids. The V end lost 5 bases, the J end lost 7 bases, and 20 bases lay between the germline ends. CDR1 is SGHVS, CDR2 FQNEAQ, per germline.

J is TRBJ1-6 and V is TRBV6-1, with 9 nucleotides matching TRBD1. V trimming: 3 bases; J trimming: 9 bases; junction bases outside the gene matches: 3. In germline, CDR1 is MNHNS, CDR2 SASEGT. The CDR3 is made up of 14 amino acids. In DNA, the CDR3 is TGTGCCAGCAGTGAGGGGACAGGGTTTTCACCCCTCCACTTT. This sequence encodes CASSEGTGFSPLHF.

CDR3 sequence reads: CASSTRGDGEKLFF. DNA for the CDR3: TGCGCCAGCAGCACACGGGGGGATGGGGAAAAACTGTTTTTT. This sequence joins TRBV5-1 and TRBJ1-4; D possibly corresponds to TRBD1 (5 bases). V gave up 4 bases and J gave up 8 bases, with 15 bases separating them. CDR1 SGHRS and CDR2 YFSETQ come from the germline V gene. The CDR3 runs to 14 residues.